This paragraph covers one T cell receptor (beta chain) sequence. Germline assignment: CDR1 MNHNY and CDR2 SVGAGI (reference sequence). The V gene end was trimmed by 2 bases and the J gene end by 0 bases; junction bases not matched to a gene: 3. The CDR3 is 15 amino acids. Donors were ostensibly healthy at sampling, although undocumented immune exposures were probable. This specimen comes from a study of cytomegalovirus exposure and HLA in healthy donors. The PCR employed 60 Vbeta primers together with 13 Jbeta primers. Assay used: immunoSEQ multiplex PCR; TCRdb lists only in-frame clones, some missing. The sample contains around 200,000 clones, just under 75% of which appear only once.

This sequence originates from a man aged 25 to 45 in good health and CMV-seropositive. Sequencing input: PBMCs. The chain uses TRBV6-6 and TRBJ1-2, with 7 positions matching TRBD1. This CDR3 is CASSYPTGANYGYTF. The DNA of the CDR3 is TGTGCCAGCAGTTACCCTACAGGGGCTAACTATGGCTACACCTTC.